The source of this T cell receptor beta chain is a study of T cells after yellow fever vaccination. Regarding the study as a whole: It was the secondary response that reached its peak faster, day 5 versus 15, but it was weaker. Most primary-vaccination clones recurred post-booster (more than 95% CD4, about 87% CD8).

This clonotype came up a few times. What it binds is not known. TCR cDNA, made by 5'RACE template switching, carried an added universal primer site and UMIs. MiXCR was run by TCRdb on the 5' RACE reads, yielding one entry per CDR3 protein. The sample lists around 500,000 distinct CDR3 sequences; 21% were seen once. The CDR3 totals 15 residues. Germline V gene sequence: CDR1 MGHRA, CDR2 YSYEKL. V shed 5 bases and J 1 base; nucleotides not matched to a gene: 4. The chain is built from TRBV4-1 and TRBJ2-3, with 9 bases fitting TRBD2. The source of this sequence is a man aged 18-30 years who received the YFV17D yellow fever vaccine. The material was PBMCs, obtained about 21 days after the first yellow fever vaccination. Here the CDR3 reads CASSGSGGRTDTQYF. For the CDR3, the DNA is TGCGCCAGCAGCGGGAGCGGGGGGCGCACAGATACGCAGTATTTT.